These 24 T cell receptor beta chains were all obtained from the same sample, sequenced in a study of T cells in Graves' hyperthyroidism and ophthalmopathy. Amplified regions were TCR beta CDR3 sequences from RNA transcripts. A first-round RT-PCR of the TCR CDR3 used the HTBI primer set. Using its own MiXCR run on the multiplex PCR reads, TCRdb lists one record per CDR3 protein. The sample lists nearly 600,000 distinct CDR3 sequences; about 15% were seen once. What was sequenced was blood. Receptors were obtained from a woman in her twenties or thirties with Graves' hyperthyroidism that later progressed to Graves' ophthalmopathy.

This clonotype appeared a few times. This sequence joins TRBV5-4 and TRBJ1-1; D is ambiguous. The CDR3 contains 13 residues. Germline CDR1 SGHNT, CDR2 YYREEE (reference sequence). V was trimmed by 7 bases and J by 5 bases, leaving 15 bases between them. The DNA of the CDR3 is TGTGCCAGCGTGGACCTCGAAGCAACTGAAGCTTTCTTT. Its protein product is CASVDLEATEAFF.

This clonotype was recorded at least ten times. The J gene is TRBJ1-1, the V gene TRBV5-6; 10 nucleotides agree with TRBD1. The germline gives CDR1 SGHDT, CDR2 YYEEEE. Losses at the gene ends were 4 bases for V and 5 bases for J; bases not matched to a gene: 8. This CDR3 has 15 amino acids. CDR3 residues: CASSTLTGGYTEAFF. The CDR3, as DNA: TGTGCCAGCAGCACTTTGACAGGGGGCTATACTGAAGCTTTCTTT.

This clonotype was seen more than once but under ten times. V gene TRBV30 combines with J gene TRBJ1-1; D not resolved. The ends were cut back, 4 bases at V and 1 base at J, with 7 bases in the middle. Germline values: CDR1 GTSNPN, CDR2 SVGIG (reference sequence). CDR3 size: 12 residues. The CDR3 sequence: CAWNKGNTEAFF. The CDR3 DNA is TGTGCCTGGAATAAGGGGAACACTGAAGCTTTCTTT.

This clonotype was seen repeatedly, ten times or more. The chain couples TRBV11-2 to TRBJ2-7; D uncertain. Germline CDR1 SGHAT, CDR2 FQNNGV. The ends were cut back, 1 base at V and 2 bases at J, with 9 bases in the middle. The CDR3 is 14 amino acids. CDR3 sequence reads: CASSLGSGAYEQYF. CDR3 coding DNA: TGTGCCAGCAGCTTAGGATCTGGCGCCTACGAGCAGTACTTC.

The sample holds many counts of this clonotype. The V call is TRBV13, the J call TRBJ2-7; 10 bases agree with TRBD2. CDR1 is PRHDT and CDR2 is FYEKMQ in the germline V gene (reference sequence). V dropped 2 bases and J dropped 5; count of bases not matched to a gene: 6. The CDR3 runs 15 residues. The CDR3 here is CASSLRASGRNEQYF. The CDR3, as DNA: TGTGCCAGCAGCTTACGGGCTAGCGGGAGAAACGAGCAGTACTTC.

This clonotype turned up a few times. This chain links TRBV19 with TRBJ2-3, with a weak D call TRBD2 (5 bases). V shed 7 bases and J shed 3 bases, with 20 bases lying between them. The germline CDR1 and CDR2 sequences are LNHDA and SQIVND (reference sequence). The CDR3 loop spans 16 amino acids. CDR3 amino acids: CASMRVAAGPTDTQYF. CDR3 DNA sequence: TGTGCCAGTATGAGGGTGGCGGCTGGTCCAACAGATACGCAGTATTTT.

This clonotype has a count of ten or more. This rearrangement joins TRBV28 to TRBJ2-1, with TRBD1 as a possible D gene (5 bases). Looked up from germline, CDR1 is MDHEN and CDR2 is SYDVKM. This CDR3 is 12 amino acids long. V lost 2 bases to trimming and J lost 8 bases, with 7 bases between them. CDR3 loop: CASSLRGDEQFF. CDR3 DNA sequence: TGTGCCAGCAGTTTAAGGGGCGATGAGCAGTTCTTC.

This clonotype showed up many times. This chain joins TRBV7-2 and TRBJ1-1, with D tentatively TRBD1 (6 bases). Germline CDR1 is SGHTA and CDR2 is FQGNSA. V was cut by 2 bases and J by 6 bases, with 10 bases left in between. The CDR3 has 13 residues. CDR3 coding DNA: TGTGCCAGCAGCTTACAGAGACAGGCTGAAGCTTTCTTT. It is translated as CASSLQRQAEAFF.

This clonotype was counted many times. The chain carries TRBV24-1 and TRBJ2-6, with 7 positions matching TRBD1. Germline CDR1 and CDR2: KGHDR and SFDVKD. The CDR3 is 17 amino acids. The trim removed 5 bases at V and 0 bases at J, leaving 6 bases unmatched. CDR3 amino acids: CATSGDRRLSGANVLTF. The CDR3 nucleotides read TGTGCCACCAGTGGGGACAGAAGACTCTCTGGGGCCAACGTCCTGACTTTC.

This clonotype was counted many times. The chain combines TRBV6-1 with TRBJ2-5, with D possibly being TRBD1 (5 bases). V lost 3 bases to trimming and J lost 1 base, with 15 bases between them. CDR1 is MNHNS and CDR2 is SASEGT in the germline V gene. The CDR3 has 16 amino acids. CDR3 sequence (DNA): TGTGCCAGCAGTGACCCATTGACAGCCGTCCAAGAGACCCAGTACTTC. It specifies CASSDPLTAVQETQYF.

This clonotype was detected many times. The CDR3 DNA reads TGTGCCAGCATGTCGCGAGATGCCTTGCAGTACTTC. Its translation is CASMSRDALQYF. The J gene is TRBJ2-7, the V gene TRBV12-3 or TRBV12-4; D is ambiguous. The CDR3 sequence is 12 residues long. V was clipped by 7 bases and J by 9 bases, with 16 bases between them.

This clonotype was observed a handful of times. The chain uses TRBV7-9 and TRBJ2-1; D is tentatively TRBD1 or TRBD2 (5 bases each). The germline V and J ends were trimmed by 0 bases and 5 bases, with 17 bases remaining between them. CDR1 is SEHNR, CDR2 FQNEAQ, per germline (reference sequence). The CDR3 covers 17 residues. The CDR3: CASSLAVLSGTDNEQFF. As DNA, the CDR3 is TGTGCCAGCAGCTTAGCGGTTTTGTCGGGGACGGACAATGAGCAGTTCTTC.

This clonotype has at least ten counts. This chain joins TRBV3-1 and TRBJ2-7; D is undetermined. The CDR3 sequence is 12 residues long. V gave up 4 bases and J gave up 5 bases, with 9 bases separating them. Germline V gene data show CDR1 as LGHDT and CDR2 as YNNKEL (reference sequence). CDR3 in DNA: TGTGCCAGCAGCCCCCGAGGCCACGAGCAGTACTTC. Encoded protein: CASSPRGHEQYF.

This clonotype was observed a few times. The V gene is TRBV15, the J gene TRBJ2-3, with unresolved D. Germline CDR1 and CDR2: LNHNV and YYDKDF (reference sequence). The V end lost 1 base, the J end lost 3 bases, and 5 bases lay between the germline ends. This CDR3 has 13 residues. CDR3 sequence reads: CATSRGLTDTQYF. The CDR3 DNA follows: TGTGCCACCAGCAGAGGTCTGACAGATACGCAGTATTTT.

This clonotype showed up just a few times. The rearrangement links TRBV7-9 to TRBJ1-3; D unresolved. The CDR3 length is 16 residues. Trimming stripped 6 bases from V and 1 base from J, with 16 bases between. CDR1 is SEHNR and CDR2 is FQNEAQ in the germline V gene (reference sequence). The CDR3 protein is CASSSGSFSSGNTIYF. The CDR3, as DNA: TGTGCCAGCAGTTCGGGGTCTTTCTCTTCTGGAAACACCATATATTTT.

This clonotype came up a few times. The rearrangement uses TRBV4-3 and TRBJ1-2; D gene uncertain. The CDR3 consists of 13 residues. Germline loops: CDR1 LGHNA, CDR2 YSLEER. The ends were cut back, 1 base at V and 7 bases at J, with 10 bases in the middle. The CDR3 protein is CASSQVHGSGYTF. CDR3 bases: TGCGCCAGCAGCCAAGTCCATGGCTCTGGCTACACCTTC.

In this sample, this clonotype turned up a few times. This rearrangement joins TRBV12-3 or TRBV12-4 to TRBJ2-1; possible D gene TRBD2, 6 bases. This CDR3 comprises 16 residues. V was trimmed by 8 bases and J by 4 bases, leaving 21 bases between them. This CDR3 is CASRLGLAGSYNEQFF. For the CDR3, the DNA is TGTGCCAGCCGACTGGGTCTGGCGGGATCTTACAATGAGCAGTTCTTC.

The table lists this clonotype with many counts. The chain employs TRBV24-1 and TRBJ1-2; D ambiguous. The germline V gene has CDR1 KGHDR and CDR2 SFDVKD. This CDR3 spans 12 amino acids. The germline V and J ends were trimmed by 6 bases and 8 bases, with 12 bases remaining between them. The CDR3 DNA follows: TGTGCCACCAGTTCAGGAGACCTGGGCTACACCTTC. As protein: CATSSGDLGYTF.

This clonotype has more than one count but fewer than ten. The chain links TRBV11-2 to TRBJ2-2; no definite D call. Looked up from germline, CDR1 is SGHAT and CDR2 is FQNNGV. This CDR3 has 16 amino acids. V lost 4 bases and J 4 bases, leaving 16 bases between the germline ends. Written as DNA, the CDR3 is TGTGCCAGCAGCTCCCACTACCGTGTCGGCACCGGGGAGCTGTTTTTT. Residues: CASSSHYRVGTGELFF.

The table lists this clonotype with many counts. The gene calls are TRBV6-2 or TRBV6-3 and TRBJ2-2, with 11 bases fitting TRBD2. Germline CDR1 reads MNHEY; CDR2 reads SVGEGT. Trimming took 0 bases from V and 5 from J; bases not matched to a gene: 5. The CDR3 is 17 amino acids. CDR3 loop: CASSYSSSGRWTGELFF. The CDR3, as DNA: TGTGCCAGCAGTTACTCCTCTAGCGGGAGGTGGACCGGGGAGCTGTTTTTT.

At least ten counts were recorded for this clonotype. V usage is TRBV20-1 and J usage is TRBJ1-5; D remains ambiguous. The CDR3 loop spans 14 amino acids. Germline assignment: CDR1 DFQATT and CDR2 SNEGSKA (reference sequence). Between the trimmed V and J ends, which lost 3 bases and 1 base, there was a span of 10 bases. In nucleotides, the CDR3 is TGCAGTGCTAGGGTGGACGGGAGCAATCAGCCCCAGCATTTT. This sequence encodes CSARVDGSNQPQHF.

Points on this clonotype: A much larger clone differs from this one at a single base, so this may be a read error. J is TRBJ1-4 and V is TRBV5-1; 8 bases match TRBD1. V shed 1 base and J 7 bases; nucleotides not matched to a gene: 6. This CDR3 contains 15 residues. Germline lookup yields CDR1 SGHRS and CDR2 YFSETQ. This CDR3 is CASSLPAGGSEKLFF. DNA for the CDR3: TGCGCCAGCAGCTTGCCGGCAGGGGGCAGTGAAAAACTGTTTTTT.

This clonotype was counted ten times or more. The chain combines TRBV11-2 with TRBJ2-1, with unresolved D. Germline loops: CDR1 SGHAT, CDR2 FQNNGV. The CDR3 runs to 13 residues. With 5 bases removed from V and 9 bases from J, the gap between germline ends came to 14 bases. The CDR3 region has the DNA TGTGCCAGCAGCCTCGATGGCGACGTTGAGCAGTTCTTC. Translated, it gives CASSLDGDVEQFF. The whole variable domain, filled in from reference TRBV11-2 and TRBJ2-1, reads EAGVAQSPRYKIIEKRQSVAFWCNPISGHATLYWYQQILGQGPKLLIQFQNNGVVDDSQLPKDRFSAERLKGVDSTLKIQPAKLEDSAVYLCASSLDGDVEQFFGPGTRLTVL.

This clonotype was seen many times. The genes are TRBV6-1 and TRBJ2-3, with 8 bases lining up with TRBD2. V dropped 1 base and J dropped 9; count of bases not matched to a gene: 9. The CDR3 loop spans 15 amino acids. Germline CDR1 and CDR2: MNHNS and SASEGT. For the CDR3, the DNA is TGTGCCAGCAGTGAAGAGGCGGGAGGCCAGGGGACGCAGTATTTT. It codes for CASSEEAGGQGTQYF.